Listed below are T cell receptor beta chains from one sample, sequenced in a study of blood T cells in healthy people across ages. TCRdb re-called the 5' RACE reads through MiXCR, storing one row per CDR3 protein. The repertoire has about 1.6 million distinct CDR3 sequences, about 35% of them found once; the top ten carry about 11%. Sequencing was done on a sample of blood. These receptors originate from a woman aged 30 to 39 in good health. The CDR3 runs from the conserved cysteine through the conserved F or W. A D gene is named only where the DNA matches it firmly. Size is omitted from some rows. Given values are once, few, many or a class for expanded clones.

v_call: TRBV12-3/TRBV12-4
d_call: TRBD2
j_call: TRBJ2-3
clone_size: -
cdr3_aa: CASSGGTSRTDTQYF
cdr3_nt: TGTGCCAGCAGCGGGGGGACGTCCCGCACAGATACGCAGTATTTT

v_call: TRBV2
d_call: -
j_call: TRBJ1-5
clone_size: -
cdr3_aa: CASSERVGDQPQHF
cdr3_nt: TGTGCCAGCAGTGAAAGGGTAGGCGATCAGCCCCAGCATTTT

v_call: TRBV6-1
d_call: TRBD1
j_call: TRBJ1-5
clone_size: -
cdr3_aa: CASNVIQGSGNQPQHF
cdr3_nt: TGTGCCAGCAATGTTATACAGGGGTCGGGCAATCAGCCCCAGCATTTT

v_call: TRBV5-6
d_call: TRBD1
j_call: TRBJ2-6
clone_size: -
cdr3_aa: CASSLLVGQVFAGANVLTF
cdr3_nt: TGTGCCAGCAGCCTCTTGGTGGGACAGGTGTTTGCTGGGGCCAACGTCCTGACTTTC

v_call: TRBV7-6
d_call: -
j_call: TRBJ2-5
clone_size: -
cdr3_aa: CASSSRLGRNQETQYF
cdr3_nt: TGTGCCAGCAGCTCCCGTCTCGGAAGGAACCAAGAGACCCAGTACTTC

v_call: TRBV20-1
d_call: -
j_call: TRBJ1-2
clone_size: -
cdr3_aa: CSASQGGFNYGYTF
cdr3_nt: TGCAGTGCTAGCCAAGGGGGTTTTAACTATGGCTACACCTTC

v_call: TRBV6-6
d_call: -
j_call: TRBJ2-3
clone_size: -
cdr3_aa: CASSNARRSTDTQYF
cdr3_nt: TGTGCCAGCAGTAACGCCCGACGAAGCACAGATACGCAGTATTTT

v_call: TRBV5-1
d_call: -
j_call: TRBJ2-7
clone_size: -
cdr3_aa: CASSLGHQLSYEQYF
cdr3_nt: TGCGCCAGCAGCTTGGGACACCAACTCTCCTACGAGCAGTACTTC

v_call: TRBV5-1
d_call: TRBD2
j_call: TRBJ2-7
clone_size: many
cdr3_aa: CASSLTGGDNEQYF
cdr3_nt: TGCGCCAGCAGCTTGACGGGAGGGGACAACGAGCAGTACTTC

v_call: TRBV7-2
d_call: -
j_call: TRBJ1-5
clone_size: -
cdr3_aa: CASSLDRAGGQPQHF
cdr3_nt: TGTGCCAGCAGCTTAGACAGGGCGGGTGGTCAGCCCCAGCATTTT

v_call: TRBV4-1
d_call: -
j_call: TRBJ1-5
clone_size: few
cdr3_aa: CASSQSVSNQPQHF
cdr3_nt: TGCGCCAGCAGCCAATCCGTGAGCAATCAGCCCCAGCATTTT

v_call: TRBV20-1
d_call: TRBD2
j_call: TRBJ2-7
clone_size: -
cdr3_aa: CSAINSGGLPGGEQYF
cdr3_nt: TGCAGTGCTATCAACTCAGGCGGCCTCCCCGGGGGGGAGCAGTACTTC

v_call: TRBV4-1
d_call: TRBD2
j_call: TRBJ2-2
clone_size: -
cdr3_aa: CASSLTSGGVATGELFF
cdr3_nt: TGCGCCAGCAGCCTAACTAGCGGGGGGGTCGCCACCGGGGAGCTGTTTTTT

v_call: TRBV24-1
d_call: TRBD2
j_call: TRBJ2-3
clone_size: -
cdr3_aa: CATSDWTSGGTDTQYF
cdr3_nt: TGTGCCACCAGTGATTGGACTAGCGGGGGCACAGATACGCAGTATTTT

v_call: TRBV7-2
d_call: TRBD1
j_call: TRBJ1-5
clone_size: few
cdr3_aa: CASSSLAGGGQPQHF
cdr3_nt: TGTGCCAGCAGCTCTCTAGCAGGGGGCGGGCAGCCCCAGCATTTT

v_call: TRBV29-1
d_call: TRBD2
j_call: TRBJ2-3
clone_size: many
cdr3_aa: CSGGTSGTINTQYF
cdr3_nt: TGCAGCGGTGGGACTAGCGGGACGATAAATACGCAGTATTTT

v_call: TRBV2
d_call: -
j_call: TRBJ1-1
clone_size: few
cdr3_aa: CASSMKVLADMNTEAFF
cdr3_nt: TGTGCCAGCAGCATGAAGGTGCTTGCGGATATGAACACTGAAGCTTTCTTT

v_call: TRBV7-9
d_call: -
j_call: TRBJ1-2
clone_size: -
cdr3_aa: CASSLGEQYGYTF
cdr3_nt: TGTGCCAGCAGCTTAGGCGAACAGTATGGCTACACCTTC

v_call: TRBV6-5
d_call: -
j_call: TRBJ2-4
clone_size: few
cdr3_aa: CATTGTAKNIQYF
cdr3_nt: TGTGCCACCACCGGGACCGCCAAAAACATTCAGTACTTC

v_call: TRBV5-8
d_call: -
j_call: TRBJ2-5
clone_size: -
cdr3_aa: CASSSQGRQTQYF
cdr3_nt: TGTGCCAGCAGCAGTCAGGGTCGCCAGACCCAGTACTTC

v_call: TRBV7-2
d_call: -
j_call: TRBJ2-3
clone_size: -
cdr3_aa: CASRRRQTTDTQYF
cdr3_nt: TGTGCCAGCAGACGCCGACAGACCACAGATACGCAGTATTTT

v_call: TRBV20-1
d_call: TRBD2
j_call: TRBJ2-1
clone_size: -
cdr3_aa: CSATSPRLAASEQFF
cdr3_nt: TGCAGTGCTACATCTCCTCGACTAGCGGCGAGTGAGCAGTTCTTC

v_call: TRBV28
d_call: -
j_call: TRBJ1-4
clone_size: -
cdr3_aa: CASSFRYAEKLFF
cdr3_nt: TGTGCCAGCAGTTTTCGATATGCTGAAAAACTGTTTTTT

v_call: TRBV4-1
d_call: -
j_call: TRBJ2-1
clone_size: few
cdr3_aa: CASSHRPLYNEQFF
cdr3_nt: TGCGCCAGCAGCCACCGACCTCTCTACAATGAGCAGTTCTTC

v_call: TRBV6-1
d_call: -
j_call: TRBJ1-5
clone_size: few
cdr3_aa: CASSGQRGNNQPQHF
cdr3_nt: TGTGCCAGCAGTGGACAGCGAGGTAACAATCAGCCCCAGCATTTT

v_call: TRBV4-1
d_call: -
j_call: TRBJ2-7
clone_size: -
cdr3_aa: CVSSRDVFSYEQYF
cdr3_nt: TGCGTCAGCAGCCGGGACGTTTTCTCCTACGAGCAGTACTTC

v_call: TRBV20-1
d_call: TRBD2
j_call: TRBJ2-2
clone_size: -
cdr3_aa: CSANERGGGNTGELFF
cdr3_nt: TGCAGTGCAAACGAGAGGGGCGGGGGAAACACCGGGGAGCTGTTTTTT

v_call: TRBV12-3/TRBV12-4
d_call: TRBD1
j_call: TRBJ2-3
clone_size: -
cdr3_aa: CASRPGTGGKDTQYF
cdr3_nt: TGTGCCAGCAGACCCGGGACAGGGGGCAAGGATACGCAGTATTTT

v_call: TRBV29-1
d_call: -
j_call: TRBJ2-7
clone_size: few
cdr3_aa: CSVEADRDHEQYF
cdr3_nt: TGCAGCGTTGAGGCGGACCGGGACCACGAGCAGTACTTC

v_call: TRBV7-9
d_call: -
j_call: TRBJ1-2
clone_size: few
cdr3_aa: CASSPRGQKNYGYTF
cdr3_nt: TGTGCCAGCAGCCCTCGGGGGCAGAAAAACTATGGCTACACCTTC

v_call: TRBV2
d_call: TRBD2
j_call: TRBJ2-1
clone_size: few
cdr3_aa: CASRGGARNNEQFF
cdr3_nt: TGTGCCAGCAGGGGAGGGGCAAGAAACAATGAGCAGTTCTTC

v_call: TRBV4-1
d_call: TRBD2
j_call: TRBJ2-1
clone_size: -
cdr3_aa: CASSQDASSGGAKGNEQFF
cdr3_nt: TGCGCCAGCAGCCAAGATGCGAGTAGCGGGGGGGCGAAGGGCAATGAGCAGTTCTTC

v_call: TRBV28
d_call: -
j_call: TRBJ2-2
clone_size: -
cdr3_aa: CASSLPLSGTGELFF
cdr3_nt: TGTGCCAGCAGTTTACCCCTTAGTGGCACCGGGGAGCTGTTTTTT

v_call: TRBV10-3
d_call: TRBD1
j_call: TRBJ1-4
clone_size: few
cdr3_aa: CAISATGDSYEKLFF
cdr3_nt: TGTGCCATCTCAGCAACAGGGGACTCTTATGAAAAACTGTTTTTT

v_call: TRBV28
d_call: TRBD2
j_call: TRBJ2-5
clone_size: -
cdr3_aa: CACETSGRYQETQYF
cdr3_nt: TGTGCCTGCGAGACTAGCGGGAGATATCAAGAGACCCAGTACTTC

v_call: TRBV20-1
d_call: TRBD2
j_call: TRBJ2-2
clone_size: -
cdr3_aa: CSARDLRRGAGELFF
cdr3_nt: TGCAGTGCTAGAGATCTCCGGCGGGGGGCCGGGGAGCTGTTTTTT

v_call: TRBV5-1
d_call: TRBD2
j_call: TRBJ2-5
clone_size: few
cdr3_aa: CASSLFPGLAGPDQETQYF
cdr3_nt: TGCGCCAGCAGCTTGTTTCCGGGACTAGCGGGACCAGACCAAGAGACCCAGTACTTC

v_call: TRBV28
d_call: -
j_call: TRBJ2-7
clone_size: -
cdr3_aa: CASARPGTNYEQYF
cdr3_nt: TGTGCCAGCGCGCGCCCCGGGACCAACTACGAGCAGTACTTC

v_call: TRBV7-2
d_call: -
j_call: TRBJ2-5
clone_size: few
cdr3_aa: CASSFGASPETQYF
cdr3_nt: TGTGCCAGCAGCTTCGGCGCGAGCCCAGAGACCCAGTACTTC

v_call: TRBV6-5
d_call: TRBD1
j_call: TRBJ2-3
clone_size: many
cdr3_aa: CASSPDRITDTQYF
cdr3_nt: TGTGCCAGCAGTCCGGACAGGATCACAGATACGCAGTATTTT

v_call: TRBV10-3
d_call: -
j_call: TRBJ1-5
clone_size: -
cdr3_aa: CAICPDGSNQPQHF
cdr3_nt: TGTGCCATCTGCCCGGACGGGTCCAATCAGCCCCAGCATTTT

v_call: TRBV27
d_call: TRBD2
j_call: TRBJ2-1
clone_size: -
cdr3_aa: CASSFKGLAGRNNEQFF
cdr3_nt: TGTGCTAGCAGTTTCAAAGGACTAGCGGGAAGGAACAATGAGCAGTTCTTC

v_call: TRBV12-3/TRBV12-4
d_call: -
j_call: TRBJ2-5
clone_size: -
cdr3_aa: CVSSPRVQETQYF
cdr3_nt: TGTGTCAGCAGTCCACGGGTACAAGAGACCCAGTACTTC

v_call: TRBV4-1
d_call: TRBD2
j_call: TRBJ2-7
clone_size: many
cdr3_aa: CASSQGGGSSYEQYF
cdr3_nt: TGCGCCAGCAGCCAAGGGGGCGGGAGCTCCTACGAGCAGTACTTC

v_call: TRBV6-5
d_call: -
j_call: TRBJ2-5
clone_size: -
cdr3_aa: CASSYSTGRVQETQYF
cdr3_nt: TGTGCCAGCAGTTACTCCACAGGGAGGGTTCAAGAGACCCAGTACTTC

v_call: TRBV18
d_call: TRBD2
j_call: TRBJ2-1
clone_size: few
cdr3_aa: CASSPLAGAHNEQFF
cdr3_nt: TGTGCCAGCTCACCCCTAGCGGGGGCACACAATGAGCAGTTCTTC

v_call: TRBV4-2
d_call: TRBD2
j_call: TRBJ2-3
clone_size: -
cdr3_aa: CASSQEPSGGSTTDTQYF
cdr3_nt: TGTGCCAGCAGCCAAGAGCCTAGCGGGGGGTCAACCACAGATACGCAGTATTTT

v_call: TRBV27
d_call: -
j_call: TRBJ1-2
clone_size: -
cdr3_aa: CASSEGLLERGYTF
cdr3_nt: TGTGCCAGCAGTGAAGGATTGCTCGAACGTGGCTACACCTTC

v_call: TRBV9
d_call: -
j_call: TRBJ1-4
clone_size: -
cdr3_aa: CASSPQGGTVREKLFF
cdr3_nt: TGTGCCAGCAGCCCACAAGGGGGGACGGTCCGCGAAAAACTGTTTTTT

v_call: TRBV4-1
d_call: TRBD1
j_call: TRBJ2-5
clone_size: many
cdr3_aa: CASSQPDPGTEETQYF
cdr3_nt: TGCGCCAGCAGCCAACCAGACCCCGGGACAGAAGAGACCCAGTACTTC

v_call: TRBV6-4
d_call: -
j_call: TRBJ1-2
clone_size: -
cdr3_aa: CASSEGPGYGYTF
cdr3_nt: TGTGCCAGCAGTGAAGGCCCGGGGTATGGCTACACCTTC